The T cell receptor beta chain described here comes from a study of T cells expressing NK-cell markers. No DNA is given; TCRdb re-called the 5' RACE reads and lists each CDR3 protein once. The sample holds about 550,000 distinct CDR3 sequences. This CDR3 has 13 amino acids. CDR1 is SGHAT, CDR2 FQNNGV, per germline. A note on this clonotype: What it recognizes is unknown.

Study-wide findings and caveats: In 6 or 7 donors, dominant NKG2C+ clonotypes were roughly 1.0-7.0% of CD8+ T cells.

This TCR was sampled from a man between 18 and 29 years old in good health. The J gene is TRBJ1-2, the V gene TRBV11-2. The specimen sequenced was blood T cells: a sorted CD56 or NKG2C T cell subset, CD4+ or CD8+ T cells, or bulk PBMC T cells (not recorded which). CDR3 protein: CASSLGAHYGYTF. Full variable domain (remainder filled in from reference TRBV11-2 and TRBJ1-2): EAGVAQSPRYKIIEKRQSVAFWCNPISGHATLYWYQQILGQGPKLLIQFQNNGVVDDSQLPKDRFSAERLKGVDSTLKIQPAKLEDSAVYLCASSLGAHYGYTFGSGTRLTVV.